This T cell receptor (beta chain) was identified in a study of T cell responses to AZD1222 COVID-19 vaccine. Measured with immunoSEQ multiplex PCR; TCRdb has only the in-frame clones, and not every one. The repertoire includes some 200,000 clones, approximately 89% of them detected once, and around 3.5% sits in the top ten. For this clone: The target antigen is unknown.

Broader study findings: Repertoires were obtained solely post-peak T cell response.

Specimen: peripheral blood, collected 28 days after the second AZD1222 dose. This TCR was sampled from an adult who received the AZD1222 COVID-19 vaccine.

The CDR3 spells CASRQQGESYEQYF. The CDR3 coding sequence is TGTGCCAGCAGGCAACAGGGTGAGTCCTACGAGCAGTACTTC. The chain combines TRBV6-5 with TRBJ2-7, with a possible D match to TRBD1 (6 bases). CDR3 length equals 14 residues. V shed 6 bases and J shed 1 base, with 13 bases lying between them. CDR1 is MNHEY, CDR2 SVGAGI, per germline.